This TCR beta chain stems from a study of neurological immune-mediated disorders. General study results and limits: One related-CDR3 cluster, which may be a signature, held the repertoires of 18 of 34 multiple sclerosis patients after phylogenetic grouping. No CDR3 amino acid sequences were shared by expanded clones across subjects, suggesting private repertoires in all groups.

The cDNA was synthesized by means of template-switch 5'RACE, which was carried out with 10-nucleotide random UMIs. TCRdb reprocessed the 5' RACE reads with MiXCR, giving one entry per CDR3 protein. Of tens of thousands of distinct CDR3 sequences listed, 3.4% are singletons. The sample holds many counts of this clonotype. The antigen is not known. This CDR3 has 16 amino acids. CDR1 is SGHRS, CDR2 YFSETQ, per germline. V was shortened by 2 bases and J by 0 bases, with 12 bases between the two germline ends. The chain links TRBV5-1 to TRBJ2-1; possibly TRBD1 for D (5 bases). This TCR was recovered from a man aged 40-49 years with multiple sclerosis. The sequenced material came from PBMCs. The CDR3 nucleotides read TGCGCCAGCAGCTTAACAGGTGATAGCTCCTACAATGAGCAGTTCTTC. Encoded protein: CASSLTGDSSYNEQFF.